These 9 T cell receptor beta chains were all obtained from the same sample, sequenced in a study of CD8 T cells in ankylosing spondylitis. Notes on the study in general: A TCR beta motif of 8 or 9 highly homologous variants appeared characteristic of ankylosing spondylitis blood.

The antigens of these receptors remain unknown. One entry per CDR3 protein results from TCRdb running MiXCR on the 5' RACE reads. The data show about 460,000 distinct CDR3 sequences, over 4% seen once. The material sequenced was blood, either unsorted or a sorted T cell fraction (not recorded which). These receptor sequences come from a male donor with ankylosing spondylitis.

This chain links TRBV4-2 with TRBJ2-5; D possibly corresponds to TRBD1 (5 bases). CDR1 LGHNA and CDR2 YNFKEQ come from the germline V gene. V lost 0 bases and J 4 bases, leaving 12 bases between the germline ends. The CDR3 has 15 residues. The chain's CDR3 is CASSQDPQGRETQYF. CDR3 sequence (DNA): TGTGCCAGCAGCCAAGACCCCCAGGGAAGAGAGACCCAGTACTTC.

This clonotype was detected ten times or more. The chain links TRBV10-3 to TRBJ2-7; perhaps TRBD2 as D (6 bases). This CDR3 region has 15 residues. CDR1 is ENHRY, CDR2 SYGVKD, per germline. V dropped 3 bases and J dropped 4 bases, with 16 bases sitting between them. CDR3: CAISDRRGTLYEQYF. The CDR3 nucleotides read TGTGCCATCAGTGATAGACGCGGGACCCTGTACGAGCAGTACTTC.

CDR3 protein: CASRPRLGANYNEQFF. The DNA for the CDR3 is TGTGCCAGCAGACCAAGGTTAGGGGCGAACTACAATGAGCAGTTCTTC. V and J are TRBV28 and TRBJ2-1; TRBD1 might be the D (5 bases). The CDR3 is 16 amino acids. The V gene lost 6 bases and the J gene lost 3 bases, with 18 bases spanning the gap. Looked up from germline, CDR1 is MDHEN and CDR2 is SYDVKM. The variable domain in full, completed from reference TRBV28 and TRBJ2-1, reads DVKVTQSSRYLVKRTGEKVFLECVQDMDHENMFWYRQDPGLGLRLIYFSYDVKMKEKGDIPEGYSVSREKKERFSLILESASTNQTSMYLCASRPRLGANYNEQFFGPGTRLTVL.

A remark on this clonotype: Possible read error: a much larger clone is one base away. CDR3 protein: CASSPVGNTEAFF. In DNA, the CDR3 is TGTGCCAGCAGCCCAGTGGGGAACACTGAAGCTTTCTTT. The J gene is TRBJ1-1, the V gene TRBV7-9; D unclear. With 5 bases removed from V and 1 base from J, the gap between germline ends came to 8 bases. The CDR3 has 13 amino acids. Germline V lookup: CDR1 SEHNR, CDR2 FQNEAQ (reference sequence).

V gene TRBV5-1 combines with J gene TRBJ2-5; possible D gene TRBD1, 5 bases. This CDR3 region has 14 residues. Trimming took 4 bases from V and 4 from J, leaving 14 bases between them. Looked up from germline, CDR1 is SGHRS and CDR2 is YFSETQ. CDR3 nucleotide sequence: TGCGCCAGCAGCCAACCCTGGGGCGGAGAGACCCAGTACTTC. Translation: CASSQPWGGETQYF.

The table lists this clonotype with a few counts. The chain employs TRBV18 and TRBJ2-3; perhaps TRBD2 as D (5 bases). The V end was cut by 2 bases, the J end by 7 bases, with 25 bases between. Germline V CDR1 and CDR2: KGHSH, LQKENI. The CDR3 loop spans 18 amino acids. The CDR3 bases are TGTGCCAGCTCACCAAGTTTTTCGTCCTCGTGGGAGTTGAATACGCAGTATTTT. The encoded protein is CASSPSFSSSWELNTQYF.

Of note for this clonotype: This may be a read error, as it is one base from a much larger clone. This chain joins TRBV7-9 and TRBJ1-1; D uncertain. In germline, CDR1 is SEHNR, CDR2 FQNEAQ (reference sequence). CDR3 length equals 12 residues. The CDR3: CARSLGPPEAFF. CDR3 DNA sequence: TGTGCCAGAAGCTTAGGACCCCCTGAAGCTTTCTTT.

At least ten counts were recorded for this clonotype. CDR3 sequence: CASSGPTGPEGDEQFF. DNA of the CDR3: TGTGCCAGCAGCGGCCCCACGGGGCCCGAGGGGGATGAGCAGTTCTTC. V is TRBV9 and J is TRBJ2-1; D might be TRBD1 (6 bases). Germline CDR1 and CDR2: SGDLS and YYNGEE. The germline V and J ends were trimmed by 3 bases and 8 bases, with 21 bases remaining between them. This CDR3 region has 16 residues.

This clonotype was counted at least ten times. V and J are TRBV20-1 and TRBJ2-1; possibly TRBD2 for D (6 bases). V was trimmed by 6 bases and J by 4 bases, leaving 16 bases between them. CDR3 length equals 14 residues. Germline V gene sequence: CDR1 DFQATT, CDR2 SNEGSKA (reference sequence). CDR3 sequence reads: CSADGGERYNEQFF. The DNA of the CDR3 is TGCAGTGCCGACGGCGGGGAAAGATACAATGAGCAGTTCTTC.